This T cell receptor beta chain was captured in a study of early T cells in non-severe SARS-CoV-2 infection. Study-level information: Sequencing targeted bulk RNA from unsorted whole blood, leaving chains unpaired. General observations from the study: Anti-spike CD8 responses were favored by VDJdb matching, which missed private and CD4 specificities.

Unique molecular identifiers were attached to individual cDNA molecules. Using its own MiXCR run on the 5' RACE reads, TCRdb lists one record per CDR3 protein. The top ten hold around 4.2% of the sample, which has 45,000 to 65,000 distinct CDR3 sequences, about 9.1% seen once. The V and J ends lost 1 base and 9 bases, in that order; junction bases with no gene match: 5. The CDR3 contains 14 residues. The germline CDR1 and CDR2 sequences are LGHDT and YNNKEL (reference sequence). This clonotype occurred many times. What it binds is unknown. The source of this sequence is an adult who was a healthcare worker with PCR-confirmed SARS-CoV-2 infection or an uninfected control (not recorded which). The J gene is TRBJ2-1, the V gene TRBV3-1; TRBD1 agrees at 8 bases. Material for sequencing was whole blood. This CDR3 is CASSQGQGAGEQFF. The CDR3, as DNA: TGTGCCAGCAGCCAAGGGCAGGGGGCTGGTGAGCAGTTCTTC.